The 12 T cell receptor beta chains below were found in one sample sequenced in a study of low-dose radiotherapy and immunotherapy resistance in tumors. Regarding time point: before trial treatment. Both TCRalpha and TCRbeta chains were reverse transcribed with V-gene-specific primers. PCR amplification of the TCRs was performed with Phusion for 20 PCR cycles, and it relied on a constant-region primer together with a V-primer adapter. TCRdb re-derived calls from the reads in MiXCR, one entry per CDR3 protein. The table shows 60,000 to 90,000 distinct CDR3 sequences, with around 32% occurring only once. The sequenced sample was PBMCs, obtained before treatment. These receptors were taken from a female donor with ovarian cancer.

This clonotype was counted a few times. The chain uses TRBV10-2 and TRBJ2-1; a weak D match, TRBD2 (6 bases). The CDR3 is made up of 12 amino acids. V lost 2 bases, J lost 10 bases, and 9 bases lay in between. Germline V CDR1 and CDR2: WSHSY, SAAADI. The CDR3 DNA reads TGCGCCAGCAGTGAGCGGCTAGCGGAGCAGTTCTTC. Protein: CASSERLAEQFF.

This clonotype was seen repeatedly, ten times or more. V and J are TRBV18 and TRBJ1-1; no reliable D call. Per the germline V gene, CDR1 is KGHSH and CDR2 is LQKENI. Deletions cut 0 bases from V and 0 bases from J, with 20 bases between. CDR3 length: 19 amino acids. CDR3 nucleotide sequence: TGTGCCAGCTCACCACCGTACGTGGCCGGACCGCGGGTGAACACTGAAGCTTTCTTT. Its protein is CASSPPYVAGPRVNTEAFF.

This clonotype was counted many times. V and J are TRBV30 and TRBJ1-1; 7 bases are shared with TRBD1. Germline-derived CDR1 and CDR2 are GTSNPN and SVGIG (reference sequence). This CDR3 region has 13 residues. The V segment lost 2 bases and the J segment 1 base; nucleotides outside the gene matches: 1. In DNA, the CDR3 is TGTGCCTGGAGTCGGACAGGGAACACTGAAGCTTTCTTT. Translated, it gives CAWSRTGNTEAFF.

The chain has TRBV2 and TRBJ2-1; D remains ambiguous. Germline lookup yields CDR1 SNHLY and CDR2 FYNNEI. V lost 0 bases and J lost 0, with 15 bases in between. This CDR3 region has 18 residues. Written as DNA, the CDR3 is TGTGCCAGCAGTGAAGCGCGAACTATCCAGAGCTCCTACAATGAGCAGTTCTTC. As protein: CASSEARTIQSSYNEQFF. The entire variable domain, with the rest obtained from reference TRBV2 and TRBJ2-1, is as follows: EPEVTQTPSHQVTQMGQEVILRCVPISNHLYFYWYRQILGQKVEFLVSFYNNEISEKSEIFDDQFSVERPDGSNFTLKIRSTKLEDSAMYFCASSEARTIQSSYNEQFFGPGTRLTVL.

The table lists this clonotype with many counts. This chain uses TRBV29-1 with TRBJ2-3; no firm D call. Germline-derived CDR1 and CDR2 are SQVTM and ANQGSEA. The CDR3 is 14 residues long. Trimming shortened V by 6 bases and J by 0 bases, and 13 bases separated the two germline ends. This chain's CDR3 is CSVITDTSTDTQYF. CDR3 DNA: TGCAGCGTGATTACAGATACTAGCACAGATACGCAGTATTTT.

This clonotype was observed many times. This chain uses TRBV20-1 with TRBJ2-2; D gene ambiguous. V was trimmed by 6 bases and J by 5 bases, leaving 13 bases between them. The CDR3 contains 13 residues. Germline V lookup: CDR1 DFQATT, CDR2 SNEGSKA (reference sequence). CDR3 region: CSATRGGTGELFF. CDR3 bases: TGCAGTGCGACACGAGGTGGTACCGGGGAGCTGTTTTTT.

In its sample, this clonotype was seen many times. V gene TRBV20-1 combines with J gene TRBJ2-5, with TRBD2 matching over 11 bases. In germline, CDR1 is DFQATT, CDR2 SNEGSKA (reference sequence). Trimming took 6 bases from V and 4 from J; bases not matched to a gene: 13. This CDR3 contains 16 residues. CDR3 DNA: TGCAGTGCCCGCCCTTTAGGTCTAGCGGGGGGAGAGACCCAGTACTTC. It codes for CSARPLGLAGGETQYF.

This clonotype has a count of ten or more. The V call is TRBV6-2 or TRBV6-3, the J call TRBJ1-2, with D hard to call. The V and J ends lost 4 bases and 3 bases respectively, with 18 bases between them. This CDR3 is 16 amino acids long. Looked up from germline, CDR1 is MNHEY and CDR2 is SVGEGT. The CDR3 coding sequence is TGTGCCAGCAGTTTGTTGGCGCCCGCGCGCGACTATGGCTACACCTTC. This sequence encodes CASSLLAPARDYGYTF.

This clonotype was detected ten times or more. The chain is built from TRBV6-1 and TRBJ2-7, with TRBD2 identical over 11 bases. V gave up 8 bases and J gave up 6 bases; unmatched junction bases: 9. CDR3 length: 14 residues. Germline CDR1 reads MNHNS; CDR2 reads SASEGT. The CDR3 DNA follows: TGTGCCAGCGGGGTAGCGGGAGGGCCAAGCGAGCAGTACTTC. Amino acid sequence: CASGVAGGPSEQYF.

This clonotype was observed many times. The chain uses TRBV28 and TRBJ2-5; no reliable D call. The ends were cut back, 10 bases at V and 4 bases at J, with 13 bases in the middle. This CDR3 is built from 12 residues. The germline V gene has CDR1 MDHEN and CDR2 SYDVKM. The DNA for the CDR3 is TGTGCCACCGCGTCGGTGGTAGAGACCCAGTACTTC. The encoded protein is CATASVVETQYF.

This clonotype has ten or more counts. The J gene is TRBJ2-5, the V gene TRBV7-8; the match to TRBD2 covers 7 bases. CDR3 length equals 16 residues. J gave up 0 bases and V 2 bases, and 6 bases lay outside the gene matches. Germline CDR1 is SGHVS and CDR2 is FQNEAQ. The DNA of the CDR3 is TGTGCCAGCAGCTTAAGGTTGGCGGGAGACCAAGAGACCCAGTACTTC. It translates to CASSLRLAGDQETQYF.

In this sample, this clonotype turned up many times. The chain is built from TRBV29-1 and TRBJ2-7; the D gene is possibly TRBD2 (5 bases). V gave up 4 bases and J gave up 0 bases, with 10 bases separating them. Germline assignment: CDR1 SQVTM and CDR2 ANQGSEA. The CDR3 has 13 residues. CDR3 in amino acids: CSVASGSSYEQYF. The CDR3 coding sequence is TGCAGCGTTGCCTCGGGGAGCTCCTACGAGCAGTACTTC.